Listed below are T cell receptor beta chains from one sample, sequenced in a study of T cells in Graves' hyperthyroidism and ophthalmopathy. TCRdb itself ran the multiplex PCR reads through MiXCR, one entry per CDR3 protein. The sample gives over 500,000 distinct CDR3 sequences, roughly 15% of which show up once; 25% to 35% is in the top ten. Specimen: blood. These receptors were collected from a woman in her 30s with Graves' ophthalmopathy. Both conserved end residues are part of each CDR3. A D gene is named only where the DNA matches it firmly. Clone size is not always given. Where it is, it says once, few, many or a class for expanded clones.

D gene: TRBD2; J gene: TRBJ2-3; V gene: TRBV9; clone size: many; CDR3 DNA: TGTGCCAGCAGCAAGACTAGCGGGAGTCTCACAGATACGCAGTATTTT; CDR3 protein: CASSKTSGSLTDTQYF
D gene: TRBD1; J gene: TRBJ2-3; V gene: TRBV7-2; clone size: many; CDR3 DNA: TGTGCCAGCAGCATCCAGGGGGCCTCCACAGATACGCAGTATTTT; CDR3 protein: CASSIQGASTDTQYF
D gene: NA; J gene: TRBJ2-7; V gene: TRBV6-5; clone size: many; CDR3 DNA: TGTGCCAGCAGTTACGGGGACCGTTCGTCGGGGCAGTACTTC; CDR3 protein: CASSYGDRSSGQYF
D gene: TRBD1; J gene: TRBJ1-5; V gene: TRBV6-2/TRBV6-3; clone size: NA; CDR3 DNA: TGTGCCAGCAGTTACGGGGCAGGGGGTAATCAGCCCCAGCATTTT; CDR3 protein: CASSYGAGGNQPQHF
D gene: TRBD1; J gene: TRBJ1-3; V gene: TRBV7-2; clone size: few; CDR3 DNA: TGTGCCAGCAGCTTAGTACTAACAGGGGACTTGATCTCTGGAAACACCATATATTTT; CDR3 protein: CASSLVLTGDLISGNTIYF
D gene: NA; J gene: TRBJ2-7; V gene: TRBV7-2; clone size: many; CDR3 DNA: TGTGCCAGCAGCTTATATGCAGGGCGATCCGAGCAGTACTTC; CDR3 protein: CASSLYAGRSEQYF
D gene: TRBD2; J gene: TRBJ2-7; V gene: TRBV18; clone size: many; CDR3 DNA: TGTGCCAGCACGCCGGGACTAGGGTCCTACGAGCAGTACTTC; CDR3 protein: CASTPGLGSYEQYF
D gene: NA; J gene: TRBJ2-3; V gene: TRBV2; clone size: many; CDR3 DNA: TGTGCCAGCAGTGAAGCGCAGGCCACAGATACGCAGTATTTT; CDR3 protein: CASSEAQATDTQYF
D gene: TRBD2; J gene: TRBJ2-7; V gene: TRBV6-1; clone size: NA; CDR3 DNA: TGTGCCAGCCAAAGCGGGGGCACCTACGAGCAGTACTTC; CDR3 protein: CASQSGGTYEQYF
D gene: NA; J gene: TRBJ2-1; V gene: TRBV30; clone size: many; CDR3 DNA: TGTGCCTGGAATTACGGCGGGACACTCGATGAGCAGTTCTTC; CDR3 protein: CAWNYGGTLDEQFF
D gene: NA; J gene: TRBJ2-2; V gene: TRBV20-1; clone size: NA; CDR3 DNA: TGCAGTGCTAGCCCAGGCTTTACAACAGGGTCCCGGGAGCTGTTTTTT; CDR3 protein: CSASPGFTTGSRELFF
D gene: NA; J gene: TRBJ1-1; V gene: TRBV20-1; clone size: few; CDR3 DNA: TGCAGTGCTAGAACTACAGGGTGGGCCGTCTCTTTCTTT; CDR3 protein: CSARTTGWAVSFF
D gene: NA; J gene: TRBJ2-7; V gene: TRBV27; clone size: many; CDR3 DNA: TGTGCCAGCAGCCGACTCGGACGGATGTCCTACGAGCAGTACTTC; CDR3 protein: CASSRLGRMSYEQYF
D gene: TRBD1; J gene: TRBJ2-7; V gene: TRBV30; clone size: many; CDR3 DNA: TGTGCCGCCACAGGGGGCGGCTACGAGCAGTACTTC; CDR3 protein: CAATGGGYEQYF
D gene: NA; J gene: TRBJ2-2; V gene: TRBV7-8; clone size: many; CDR3 DNA: TGTGCCAGCAGCCCCCAGGGTGGTAGCGACACCGGGGAGCTGTTTTTT; CDR3 protein: CASSPQGGSDTGELFF
D gene: NA; J gene: TRBJ2-3; V gene: TRBV2; clone size: many; CDR3 DNA: TGTGCCAGCAGTTTTGTGCAGTACACAGATACGCAGTATTTT; CDR3 protein: CASSFVQYTDTQYF
D gene: TRBD2; J gene: TRBJ2-7; V gene: TRBV5-1; clone size: many; CDR3 DNA: TGCGCCAGCAGACTAGCGGAACCCTACGAGCAGTACTTC; CDR3 protein: CASRLAEPYEQYF
D gene: NA; J gene: TRBJ1-1; V gene: TRBV5-4; clone size: NA; CDR3 DNA: TGTGCCAGCAGCTTGGAAGACAGAGCCATGAACACTGAAGCTTTCTTT; CDR3 protein: CASSLEDRAMNTEAFF
D gene: NA; J gene: TRBJ2-1; V gene: TRBV20-1; clone size: NA; CDR3 DNA: TGCAGTGCTAGAGATCAGGGACAACGAGAGTTCTTC; CDR3 protein: CSARDQGQREFF
D gene: NA; J gene: TRBJ2-7; V gene: TRBV3-1; clone size: many; CDR3 DNA: TGTGCCAGCAGCTTAAGACAGGGAGGGGAGCAGTACTTC; CDR3 protein: CASSLRQGGEQYF
D gene: TRBD2; J gene: TRBJ2-1; V gene: TRBV5-5; clone size: NA; CDR3 DNA: TGTGCCAGCAGCTTTACCAGCGGGAGTGGTGAGCAGTTCTTC; CDR3 protein: CASSFTSGSGEQFF
D gene: TRBD2; J gene: TRBJ2-1; V gene: TRBV20-1; clone size: few; CDR3 DNA: TGCAGTGCTCGCCCTAGCGGGAGGTCCTACAATGAGCAGTTCTTC; CDR3 protein: CSARPSGRSYNEQFF
D gene: NA; J gene: TRBJ1-5; V gene: TRBV27; clone size: many; CDR3 DNA: TGTGCCAGCAGGCCCACAGGGTTGGGACAGCCCCAGCATTTT; CDR3 protein: CASRPTGLGQPQHF
D gene: NA; J gene: TRBJ1-6; V gene: TRBV30; clone size: many; CDR3 DNA: TGTGCCTGGAGTCCCGGGGCCTATAATTCACCCCTCCACTTT; CDR3 protein: CAWSPGAYNSPLHF
D gene: NA; J gene: TRBJ1-2; V gene: TRBV9; clone size: few; CDR3 DNA: TGTGCCAGCAGCGTGTCATTGAGGCACCTGAATGGCTACACCTTC; CDR3 protein: CASSVSLRHLNGYTF
D gene: TRBD1; J gene: TRBJ1-5; V gene: TRBV20-1; clone size: few; CDR3 DNA: TGCAGTGCCGGGACAGGGGATAATCAGCCCCAGCATTTT; CDR3 protein: CSAGTGDNQPQHF
D gene: TRBD2; J gene: TRBJ2-1; V gene: TRBV15; clone size: few; CDR3 DNA: TGTGCCACCAGCAGAGGGTCTGTGGGACTAGCGGGTCCGAGCTCCTACAATGAGCAGTTCTTC; CDR3 protein: CATSRGSVGLAGPSSYNEQFF
D gene: NA; J gene: TRBJ2-1; V gene: TRBV28; clone size: NA; CDR3 DNA: TGTGCCAGCAGTCCCCAAGCAGCGGTTATCTCCTACAATGAGCAGTTCTTC; CDR3 protein: CASSPQAAVISYNEQFF
D gene: TRBD2; J gene: TRBJ2-5; V gene: TRBV6-2/TRBV6-3; clone size: few; CDR3 DNA: TGTGCCAGCAGTTATCGACTAGCGGGAGTGGAGACCCAGTACTTC; CDR3 protein: CASSYRLAGVETQYF
D gene: NA; J gene: TRBJ2-1; V gene: TRBV6-2/TRBV6-3; clone size: NA; CDR3 DNA: TGTGCCAGTATCAGTAACAATGAGCAGTTCTTC; CDR3 protein: CASISNNEQFF
D gene: NA; J gene: TRBJ1-2; V gene: TRBV9; clone size: NA; CDR3 DNA: TGTGCCAGCAGCCCCCGACTGGTGCCAAACTATGGCTACACCTTC; CDR3 protein: CASSPRLVPNYGYTF
D gene: TRBD2; J gene: TRBJ2-7; V gene: TRBV20-1; clone size: many; CDR3 DNA: TGCAGTGCTAGCCCCAGCGGGAGCTCCTACGAGCAGTACTTC; CDR3 protein: CSASPSGSSYEQYF
D gene: TRBD2; J gene: TRBJ2-4; V gene: TRBV3-1; clone size: few; CDR3 DNA: TGTGCCAGCAGCCAAACCCAACTAGCGGGGACAATCTTAGCCAAAAACATTCAGTACTTC; CDR3 protein: CASSQTQLAGTILAKNIQYF
D gene: NA; J gene: TRBJ2-1; V gene: TRBV11-2; clone size: many; CDR3 DNA: TGTGCCAGCAGCTCAACACGGACTGGCTACAATGAGCAGTTCTTC; CDR3 protein: CASSSTRTGYNEQFF
D gene: TRBD2; J gene: TRBJ2-7; V gene: TRBV7-2; clone size: few; CDR3 DNA: TGTGCCAGCAGCTCTGGACTAGCGGGGATTTACGAGCAGTACTTC; CDR3 protein: CASSSGLAGIYEQYF
D gene: NA; J gene: TRBJ2-2; V gene: TRBV5-1; clone size: many; CDR3 DNA: TGCGCCAGCAGCTTGGACGCCAGTAACACCGGGGAGCTGTTTTTT; CDR3 protein: CASSLDASNTGELFF
D gene: NA; J gene: TRBJ1-1; V gene: TRBV5-1; clone size: NA; CDR3 DNA: TGCGCCAGCAGCTTCTGGGGGGGAACTGAAGCTTTCTTT; CDR3 protein: CASSFWGGTEAFF
D gene: NA; J gene: TRBJ1-1; V gene: TRBV20-1; clone size: NA; CDR3 DNA: TGCAGTGCTAAATACCGGGGGACGAACACTGAAGCTTTCTTT; CDR3 protein: CSAKYRGTNTEAFF
D gene: NA; J gene: TRBJ2-2; V gene: TRBV6-5; clone size: few; CDR3 DNA: TGTGCCAGCAGTATTCCCCGCGGGGAGCTGTTTTTT; CDR3 protein: CASSIPRGELFF
D gene: NA; J gene: TRBJ2-4; V gene: TRBV19; clone size: few; CDR3 DNA: TGTGCCAGTACCAAGGACAGCCCCTTAGCCAAAAACATTCAGTACTTC; CDR3 protein: CASTKDSPLAKNIQYF
D gene: NA; J gene: TRBJ2-7; V gene: TRBV12-3/TRBV12-4; clone size: NA; CDR3 DNA: TGTGCCAGCAGTTTAAGTGCCACCGTGGCCGAGCAGTACTTC; CDR3 protein: CASSLSATVAEQYF
D gene: NA; J gene: TRBJ1-1; V gene: TRBV28; clone size: many; CDR3 DNA: TGTGCCAGCAGTTTAGTTGGACCTATAAACACTGAAGCTTTCTTT; CDR3 protein: CASSLVGPINTEAFF
D gene: NA; J gene: TRBJ1-2; V gene: TRBV2; clone size: many; CDR3 DNA: TGTGCCAGCAGTTTCGGACAACCTAACTATGGCTACACCTTC; CDR3 protein: CASSFGQPNYGYTF
D gene: TRBD1; J gene: TRBJ1-3; V gene: TRBV3-1; clone size: few; CDR3 DNA: TGTGCCAGCAGCGACGAGGGGGCGCAGCCCTCTGGAAACACCATATATTTT; CDR3 protein: CASSDEGAQPSGNTIYF
D gene: TRBD1; J gene: TRBJ1-2; V gene: TRBV6-2/TRBV6-3; clone size: few; CDR3 DNA: TGTGCCAGCAGAATAACCCGGACAGGAATGTGTGGCTACACCTTC; CDR3 protein: CASRITRTGMCGYTF
D gene: NA; J gene: TRBJ2-2; V gene: TRBV7-7; clone size: NA; CDR3 DNA: TGTGCTAGCAGACAAGGCCCCTCCGGGGAGCTGTTTTTT; CDR3 protein: CASRQGPSGELFF
D gene: TRBD2; J gene: TRBJ2-5; V gene: TRBV6-2/TRBV6-3; clone size: few; CDR3 DNA: TGTGCCAGCAGTAGGACTAGCGGGAGGTTCCAAGAGACCCAGTACTTC; CDR3 protein: CASSRTSGRFQETQYF
D gene: NA; J gene: TRBJ2-5; V gene: TRBV27; clone size: many; CDR3 DNA: TGTGCCAGCAGCCGAAACCTTCAAGAGACCCAGTACTTC; CDR3 protein: CASSRNLQETQYF
D gene: NA; J gene: TRBJ2-7; V gene: TRBV2; clone size: NA; CDR3 DNA: TGTGCCAGCCAAGATGATAGCGAGGTTTACGAGCAGTACTTC; CDR3 protein: CASQDDSEVYEQYF
D gene: NA; J gene: TRBJ2-1; V gene: TRBV27; clone size: many; CDR3 DNA: TGTGCCAGCAGTAAAGGGCAGGGACCCTACAATGAGCAGTTCTTC; CDR3 protein: CASSKGQGPYNEQFF